This T cell receptor (beta chain) originates from a study of glioma-infiltrating T cells after dendritic cell vaccination. Profiled with immunoSEQ multiplex PCR; TCRdb holds only in-frame clones, not every one. This table holds roughly 100,000 clones, roughly four fifths found once. This TCR derives from a human donor with glioblastoma. The material was blood, obtained before dendritic cell vaccination.

The CDR3 sequence is CASSQQFYEQYF. In DNA, the CDR3 is TGTGCCAGCAGCCAACAGTTCTACGAGCAGTACTTC. This chain uses TRBV14 with TRBJ2-7; D not certain. From germline, CDR1 is SGHDN and CDR2 FVKESK. The CDR3 has 12 residues. Trimming took 2 bases from V and 3 from J, leaving 5 bases between them.